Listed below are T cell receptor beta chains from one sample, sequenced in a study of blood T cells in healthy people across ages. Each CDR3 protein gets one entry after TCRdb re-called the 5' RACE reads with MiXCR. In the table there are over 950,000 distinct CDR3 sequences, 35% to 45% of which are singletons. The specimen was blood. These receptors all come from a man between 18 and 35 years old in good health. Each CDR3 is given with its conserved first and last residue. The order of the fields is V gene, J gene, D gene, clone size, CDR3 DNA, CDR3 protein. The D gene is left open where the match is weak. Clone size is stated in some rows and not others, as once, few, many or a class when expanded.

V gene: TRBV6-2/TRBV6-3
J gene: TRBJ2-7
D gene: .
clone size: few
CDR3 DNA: TGTGCCACCCACGGAGACAGGAGCTACGAGCAGTACTTC
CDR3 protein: CATHGDRSYEQYF

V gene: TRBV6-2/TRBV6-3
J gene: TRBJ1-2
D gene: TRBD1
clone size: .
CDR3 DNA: TGTGCCAGCAGTATAGGGACAGCGGTTGATACTAACTATGGCTACACCTTC
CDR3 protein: CASSIGTAVDTNYGYTF

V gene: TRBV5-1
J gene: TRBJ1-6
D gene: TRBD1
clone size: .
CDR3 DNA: TGCGCCAGCACCCCTCGGGACAGGAGCTCCTATAATTCACCCCTCCACTTT
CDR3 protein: CASTPRDRSSYNSPLHF

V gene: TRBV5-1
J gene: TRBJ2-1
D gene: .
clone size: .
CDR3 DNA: TGCGCCAGCAGCTTGCCCGGGCACGGCAATGAGCAGTTCTTC
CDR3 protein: CASSLPGHGNEQFF

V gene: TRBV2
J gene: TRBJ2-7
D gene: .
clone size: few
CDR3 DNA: TGTGCCAGCACCTCATCCGACAGGTACGAGCAGTACTTC
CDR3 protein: CASTSSDRYEQYF

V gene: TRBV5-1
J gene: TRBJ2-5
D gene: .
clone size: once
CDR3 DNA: TGCGCCAGCAGCCGCGGACGAAGGGGACCAACAGAGACCCAGTACTTC
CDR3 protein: CASSRGRRGPTETQYF

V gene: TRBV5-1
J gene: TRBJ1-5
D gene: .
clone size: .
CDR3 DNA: TGCGCCAGCAGTTTTGGGTCCAGCGATCCCCAGCATTTT
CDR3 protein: CASSFGSSDPQHF

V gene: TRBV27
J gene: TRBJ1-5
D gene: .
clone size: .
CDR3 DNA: TGTGCCAGCAGTTTAGTAGTGGCAGCAAATCAGCCCCAGCATTTT
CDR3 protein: CASSLVVAANQPQHF

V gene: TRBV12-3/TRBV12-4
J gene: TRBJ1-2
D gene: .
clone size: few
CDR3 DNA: TGTGCCAGCAGTTTAGCGGGGGAAGGGGTTGTCGGCTACACCTTC
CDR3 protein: CASSLAGEGVVGYTF

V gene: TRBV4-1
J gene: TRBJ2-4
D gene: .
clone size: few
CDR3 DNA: TGCGCCAGCAGCCCCATGGGAAAGAGCAAAAACATTCAGTACTTC
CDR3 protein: CASSPMGKSKNIQYF

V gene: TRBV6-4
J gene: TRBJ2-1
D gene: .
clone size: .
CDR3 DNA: TGTGCCAGCAGTGCCCTTAGTGGAGCTAGGGATGAGCAGTTCTTC
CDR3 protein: CASSALSGARDEQFF

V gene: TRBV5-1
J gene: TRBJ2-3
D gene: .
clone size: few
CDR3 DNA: TGCGCCAGCAGCTTGGGGGCGGAGACAGATACGCAGTATTTT
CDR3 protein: CASSLGAETDTQYF

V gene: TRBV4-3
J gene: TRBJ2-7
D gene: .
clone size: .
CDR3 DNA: TGCGCCAGCAGCCAAGTAACGAACAATGAGCAGTACTTC
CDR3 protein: CASSQVTNNEQYF

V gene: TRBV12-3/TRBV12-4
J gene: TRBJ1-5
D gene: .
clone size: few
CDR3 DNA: TGTGCCAGCAGGGATACAGGTCCGGCCGCGCCCCAGCATTTT
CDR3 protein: CASRDTGPAAPQHF

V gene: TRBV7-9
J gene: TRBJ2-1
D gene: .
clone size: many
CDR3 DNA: TGTGCCAGCAGCTTAAGAAACTACAATGAGCAGTTCTTC
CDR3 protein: CASSLRNYNEQFF

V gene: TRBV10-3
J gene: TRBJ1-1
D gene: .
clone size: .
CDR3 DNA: TGTGCCATCAAAGGACTGAAGAACACTGAAGCTTTCTTT
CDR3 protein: CAIKGLKNTEAFF

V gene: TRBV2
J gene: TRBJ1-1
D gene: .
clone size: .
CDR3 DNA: TGTGCCAGCAGTGCGAAGACCTCGTACACTGAAGCTTTCTTT
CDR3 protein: CASSAKTSYTEAFF

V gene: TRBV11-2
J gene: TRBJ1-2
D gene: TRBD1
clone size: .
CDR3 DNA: TGTGCCAGCAGCTTGACCGGGACAGGTCTATTGGTCGGTGATGGCTACACCTTC
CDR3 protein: CASSLTGTGLLVGDGYTF

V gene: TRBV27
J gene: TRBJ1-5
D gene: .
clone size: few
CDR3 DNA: TGTGCCAGCAGTTTATCGAGCGAGTGGGGGCAGCACAATCAGCCCCAGCATTTT
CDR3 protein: CASSLSSEWGQHNQPQHF

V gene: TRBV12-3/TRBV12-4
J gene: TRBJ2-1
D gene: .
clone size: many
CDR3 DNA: TGTGCCAGCAGTTTAGTTCGGAATTACAATGAGCAGTTCTTC
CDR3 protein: CASSLVRNYNEQFF

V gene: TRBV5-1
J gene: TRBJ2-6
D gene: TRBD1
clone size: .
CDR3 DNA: TGCGCCAGCAGCCTAATAGGACAGGGTTTTTCCTCTGGGGCCAACGTCCTGACTTTC
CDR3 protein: CASSLIGQGFSSGANVLTF

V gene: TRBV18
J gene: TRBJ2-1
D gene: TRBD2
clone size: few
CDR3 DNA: TGTGCCAGCTCACCAGCGACTAGCGGGGGGACTGAGCAGTTCTTC
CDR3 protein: CASSPATSGGTEQFF

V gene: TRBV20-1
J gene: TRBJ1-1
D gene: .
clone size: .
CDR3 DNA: TGCAGTGCTAGAGATCTCCGGAGGGACGACACTGAAGCTTTCTTT
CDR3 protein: CSARDLRRDDTEAFF

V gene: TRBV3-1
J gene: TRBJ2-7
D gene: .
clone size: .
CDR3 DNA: TGTGCCAGCAGCCAAGGAACTTCACGAGCCTACAATGAGCAGTACTTC
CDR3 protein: CASSQGTSRAYNEQYF

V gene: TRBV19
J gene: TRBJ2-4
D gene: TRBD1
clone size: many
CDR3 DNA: TGTGCCAGTAGTATGGACAGGGGGGCCAAAAACATTCAGTACTTC
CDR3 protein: CASSMDRGAKNIQYF

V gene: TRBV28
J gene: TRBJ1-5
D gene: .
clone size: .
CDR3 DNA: TGTGCCAGCAGTCCCGGGGTCCATGGTCAGCCCCAGCATTTT
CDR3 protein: CASSPGVHGQPQHF

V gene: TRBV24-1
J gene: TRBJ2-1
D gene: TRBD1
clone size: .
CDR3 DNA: TGCGCCACCAGTGATTTGCTGGACAGGGGCAATGAGCAGTTCTTC
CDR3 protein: CATSDLLDRGNEQFF

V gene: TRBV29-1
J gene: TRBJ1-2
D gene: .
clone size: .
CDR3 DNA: TGCAGCGTTGGCGGGACGAACTATGGCTACACCTTC
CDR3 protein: CSVGGTNYGYTF

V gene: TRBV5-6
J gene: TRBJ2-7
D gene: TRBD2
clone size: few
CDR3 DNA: TGTGCCAGCAGCTTGACAGCGGGGACCTCCTACGAGCAGTACTTC
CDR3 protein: CASSLTAGTSYEQYF

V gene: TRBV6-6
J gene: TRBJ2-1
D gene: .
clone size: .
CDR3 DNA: TGTGCCAGCAGTTACAACGCCGGAGACGACAATGAGCAGTTCTTC
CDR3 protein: CASSYNAGDDNEQFF

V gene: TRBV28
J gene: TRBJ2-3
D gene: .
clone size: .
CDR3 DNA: TGTGCCAGCAGCCCCACTGGGAACGTAAATACGCAGTATTTT
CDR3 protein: CASSPTGNVNTQYF

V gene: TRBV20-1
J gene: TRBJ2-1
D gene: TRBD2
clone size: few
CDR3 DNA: TGCAGTGCTAGAGCGTCTAGCGGGGTTGTTGAGCAGTTCTTC
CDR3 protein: CSARASSGVVEQFF

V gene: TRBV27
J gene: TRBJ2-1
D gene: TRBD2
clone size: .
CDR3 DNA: TGTGCCAGCTGCACGGGGGGGGCCTACAATGAGCAGTTCTTC
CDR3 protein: CASCTGGAYNEQFF

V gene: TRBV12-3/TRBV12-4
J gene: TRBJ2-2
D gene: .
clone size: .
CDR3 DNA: TGTGCCAGCGGGGCTGGGGAAGCTCGCACCGGGGAGCTGTTTTTT
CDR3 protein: CASGAGEARTGELFF

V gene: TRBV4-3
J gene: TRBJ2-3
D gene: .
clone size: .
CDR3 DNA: TGCGCCAGCAGCCAAGATCAAGGTTCCCGTGTAGATACGCAGTATTTT
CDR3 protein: CASSQDQGSRVDTQYF

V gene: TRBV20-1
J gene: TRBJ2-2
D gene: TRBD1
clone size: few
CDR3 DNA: TGCAGTGCTAGGGGACAGGGGGACACCGGGGAGCTGTTTTTT
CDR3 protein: CSARGQGDTGELFF

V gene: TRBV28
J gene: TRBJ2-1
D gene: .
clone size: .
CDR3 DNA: TGTGCCAGCAGGGCAGAAGGAAGCAATGAGCAGTTCTTC
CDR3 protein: CASRAEGSNEQFF

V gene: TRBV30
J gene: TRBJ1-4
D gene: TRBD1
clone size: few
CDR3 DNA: TGTGCCTGGAGTCCCTCGGACAGGGATAGTGAAAAACTGTTTTTT
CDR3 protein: CAWSPSDRDSEKLFF

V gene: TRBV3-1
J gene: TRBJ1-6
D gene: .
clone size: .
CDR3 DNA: TGTGCCAGCAGCCGAACAGGGTATGGTTCACCCCTCCACTTT
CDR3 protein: CASSRTGYGSPLHF

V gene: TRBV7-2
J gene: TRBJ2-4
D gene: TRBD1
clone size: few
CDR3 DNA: TGTGCCAGCAGCTTAGTGGGACAGGGCAAAAACATTCAGTACTTC
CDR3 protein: CASSLVGQGKNIQYF

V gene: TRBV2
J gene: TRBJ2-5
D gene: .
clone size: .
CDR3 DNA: TGTGCCAGCAGGCCGAGCTGGGCGGAAAATGAGCAGTACTTC
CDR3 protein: CASRPSWAENEQYF

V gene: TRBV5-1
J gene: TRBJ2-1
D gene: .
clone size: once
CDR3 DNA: TGCGCCAGCAGCACCCCCCAACTACAAGAGCAGTTCTTC
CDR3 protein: CASSTPQLQEQFF

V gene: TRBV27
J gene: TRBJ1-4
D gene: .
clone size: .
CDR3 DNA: TGTGCCAGCAGTTTACTGACGGATATCAAACGACTGTTTTTT
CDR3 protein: CASSLLTDIKRLFF

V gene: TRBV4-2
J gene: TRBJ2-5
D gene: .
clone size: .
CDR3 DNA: TGTGCCAGCAGCCAAGCTACTGGAGTTCAAGAGACCCAGTACTTC
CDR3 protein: CASSQATGVQETQYF

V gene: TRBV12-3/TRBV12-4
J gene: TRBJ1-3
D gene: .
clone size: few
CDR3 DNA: TGTGCCAGCACCCCCTACTCTGGAAACACCATATATTTT
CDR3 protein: CASTPYSGNTIYF

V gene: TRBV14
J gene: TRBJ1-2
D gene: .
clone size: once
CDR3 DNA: TGTGCCAGCAGCCAAATCTTCTTAGGGCTTGGCTACACCTTC
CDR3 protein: CASSQIFLGLGYTF

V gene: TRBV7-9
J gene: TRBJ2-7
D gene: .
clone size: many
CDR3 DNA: TGTGCCAGCAGCTTGGCCAGACGCTCCTACGAGCAGTACTTC
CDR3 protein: CASSLARRSYEQYF

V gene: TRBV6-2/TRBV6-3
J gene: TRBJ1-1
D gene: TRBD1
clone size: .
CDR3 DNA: TGTGCCAGCAGAAGACAGGGGATTACTGAAGCTTTCTTT
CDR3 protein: CASRRQGITEAFF

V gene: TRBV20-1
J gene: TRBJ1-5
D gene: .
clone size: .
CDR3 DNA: TGCAGTGCCGCCCCGCCTGGAAATCAGCCCCAGCATTTT
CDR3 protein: CSAAPPGNQPQHF

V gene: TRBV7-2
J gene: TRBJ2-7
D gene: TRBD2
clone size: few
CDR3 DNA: TGTGCCAGCAGCTTACCGACTAGCGGGGATACCTACGAGCAGTACTTC
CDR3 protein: CASSLPTSGDTYEQYF

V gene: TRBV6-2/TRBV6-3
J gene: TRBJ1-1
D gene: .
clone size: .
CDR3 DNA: TGTGCCAGCAAGGAGCTGTCGTGGGGGGGAACTCCGGACACTGAAGCTTTCTTT
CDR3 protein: CASKELSWGGTPDTEAFF

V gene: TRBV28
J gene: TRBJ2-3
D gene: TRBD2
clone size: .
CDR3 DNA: TGTGCCAGCATCCGGGGACTAGCGGAAGCAGATACGCAGTATTTT
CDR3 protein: CASIRGLAEADTQYF

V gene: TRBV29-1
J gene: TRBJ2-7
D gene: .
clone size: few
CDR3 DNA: TGCAGCGTTGAAGACGTGGAGGGACAGCCCACGGGTAGGGAGCAGTACTTC
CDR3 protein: CSVEDVEGQPTGREQYF

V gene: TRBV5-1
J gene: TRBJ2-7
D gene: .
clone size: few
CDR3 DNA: TGCGCCAGCTCCAGGGGGGGGGGCTACAATGAGCAGTACTTC
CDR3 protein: CASSRGGGYNEQYF

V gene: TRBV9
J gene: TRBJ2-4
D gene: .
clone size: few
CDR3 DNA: TGTGCCAGCAGCGTTGACCTAGCCAAAAACATTCAGTACTTC
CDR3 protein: CASSVDLAKNIQYF

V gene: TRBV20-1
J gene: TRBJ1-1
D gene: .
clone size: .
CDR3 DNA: TGCAGTGCTAGAGAGGGACGAGGATGGAGGACTTTCTTT
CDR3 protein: CSAREGRGWRTFF

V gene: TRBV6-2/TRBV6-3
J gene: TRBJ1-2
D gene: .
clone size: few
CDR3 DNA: TGCGCCAGCATCGCTACAGTACTCTATGGCTACACCTTC
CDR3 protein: CASIATVLYGYTF

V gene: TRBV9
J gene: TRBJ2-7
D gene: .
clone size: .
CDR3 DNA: TGTGCCAGCAGCGTAGGGCTTACGAGCTCCTACGAGCAGTACTTC
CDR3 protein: CASSVGLTSSYEQYF

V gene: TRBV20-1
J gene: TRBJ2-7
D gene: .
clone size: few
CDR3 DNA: TGCAGTGCTACTGTCCCGACTAGGGGGGTTGTTGAGCAGTACTTC
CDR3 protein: CSATVPTRGVVEQYF